This passage covers 11 T cell receptor beta chains from one sample sequenced in a study of T cells in Graves' hyperthyroidism and ophthalmopathy. TCR beta CDR3 sequences were amplified from RNA transcripts. HTBI primers were the set used in a first-round RT-PCR of the TCR CDR3. TCRdb reprocessed the multiplex PCR reads via MiXCR and lists one record per CDR3 protein. The table lists 500,000 to 600,000 distinct CDR3 sequences, 40% to 55% of them singletons. The specimen was peripheral blood or thyroid tissue (not recorded which). These receptors all come from an adult woman with Graves' disease, either hyperthyroidism or ophthalmopathy (not recorded which).

The chain recombines TRBV28 with TRBJ1-2; D is undetermined. Germline assignment: CDR1 MDHEN and CDR2 SYDVKM. The V gene lost 2 bases and the J gene lost 4 bases, with 14 bases spanning the gap. The CDR3 extends over 15 amino acids. CDR3 residues: CASSLSREGGYGYTF. The CDR3, as DNA: TGTGCCAGCAGTTTAAGCCGCGAGGGAGGCTATGGCTACACCTTC.

In nucleotides, the CDR3 is TGTGCCACCAGTCCTAGGGCTCGGACCGGGGAGCTGTTTTTT. Residues: CATSPRARTGELFF. V and J are TRBV24-1 and TRBJ2-2, with D hard to call. The CDR3 is made up of 14 amino acids. The V gene lost 6 bases and the J gene lost 5 bases, with 12 bases spanning the gap. Germline V gene sequence: CDR1 KGHDR, CDR2 SFDVKD.

The chain recombines TRBV7-6 with TRBJ1-5; D is undetermined. Germline V gives CDR1 SGHVS, CDR2 FNYEAQ. Trimming stripped 2 bases from V and 0 bases from J, with 5 bases between. The CDR3 sequence is 14 residues long. DNA of the CDR3: TGTGCCAGCAGCTTATTTGGTAGCAATCAGCCCCAGCATTTT. Translating gives CASSLFGSNQPQHF.

The chain has TRBV12-3 or TRBV12-4 and TRBJ1-1, with D perhaps TRBD1 (5 bases). CDR3 length: 14 amino acids. Trimming cost V 4 bases and J 4 bases, with 13 bases left between them. The CDR3 protein is CASSSGRGGTEAFF. As DNA, the CDR3 is TGTGCCAGCAGTTCCGGGAGGGGTGGCACTGAAGCTTTCTTT.

In its sample, this clonotype was seen many times. The J gene is TRBJ1-5, the V gene TRBV30; tentative D call: TRBD1 (5 bases). CDR3 length: 13 residues. V lost 2 bases, J lost 9 bases, and 14 bases lay in between. The V gene's germline CDR1 is GTSNPN and CDR2 SVGIG (reference sequence). Here the CDR3 DNA reads TGTGCCTGGAGTCAGGGTTCTAAGGCGCCCCAGCATTTT. Its translation is CAWSQGSKAPQHF.

V usage is TRBV9 and J usage is TRBJ1-6; TRBD1 matches at 8 bases. The CDR3 contains 15 residues. Germline CDR1 is SGDLS and CDR2 is YYNGEE. J gave up 7 bases and V 5 bases, and 8 bases lay outside the gene matches. The CDR3 DNA follows: TGTGCCAGCAGAACCGACAGGGGTGGAAATTCACCCCTCCACTTT. This translates into CASRTDRGGNSPLHF.

This chain links TRBV7-9 with TRBJ2-5; D unresolved. Germline loops: CDR1 SEHNR, CDR2 FQNEAQ (reference sequence). V was shortened by 5 bases and J by 9 bases, with 16 bases between the two germline ends. The CDR3 totals 13 residues. CDR3 in DNA: TGTGCCAGCAGCCACTTAGTAATCCAGCCCCAGTACTTC. This gives the protein CASSHLVIQPQYF.

This clonotype was detected only once. The chain employs TRBV7-6 and TRBJ2-5, with D uncertain. The germline gives CDR1 SGHVS, CDR2 FNYEAQ. This CDR3 region has 14 residues. Trimming removed 5 bases from V and 5 bases from J, with 15 bases in between. The CDR3 DNA is TGTGCCAGCAGCCAAGGCCAGCTGCGTGAGACCCAGTACTTC. As protein: CASSQGQLRETQYF.

In this sample, this clonotype turned up a few times. The rearrangement uses TRBV29-1 and TRBJ2-7, with D perhaps TRBD1 or TRBD2 (5 bases each). Trimming took 3 bases from V and 6 from J, leaving 15 bases between them. Per the germline V gene, CDR1 is SQVTM and CDR2 is ANQGSEA. This CDR3 region has 13 residues. The DNA of the CDR3 is TGCAGCGTTGAGGGAGACAGAGTACGCGAGCAGTACTTC. This codes for CSVEGDRVREQYF.

Worth noting for this clonotype: The junction departs from the called germline gene at one end, perhaps through a read error. The genes are TRBV10-3 and TRBJ2-5; D tentatively fits TRBD1 or TRBD2 (5 bases each). The length of the CDR3 is 14 residues. CDR1 is ENHRY, CDR2 SYGVKD, per germline. The CDR3 loop is CAISESRVLGTRYF. The CDR3 region has the DNA TGTGCCATCAGTGAGTCGCGGGTGCTGGGGACCCGGTACTTC.

This clonotype appeared a single time. This chain connects TRBV5-1 to TRBJ1-5; 9 bases align to TRBD1. V gave up 4 bases and J gave up 9 bases; unmatched junction bases: 8. The CDR3 length is 14 residues. Germline CDR1 SGHRS, CDR2 YFSETQ. In DNA, the CDR3 is TGCGCCAGCAGCCGAACAGGGGGCTACACGCCCCAGCATTTT. Its translation is CASSRTGGYTPQHF.